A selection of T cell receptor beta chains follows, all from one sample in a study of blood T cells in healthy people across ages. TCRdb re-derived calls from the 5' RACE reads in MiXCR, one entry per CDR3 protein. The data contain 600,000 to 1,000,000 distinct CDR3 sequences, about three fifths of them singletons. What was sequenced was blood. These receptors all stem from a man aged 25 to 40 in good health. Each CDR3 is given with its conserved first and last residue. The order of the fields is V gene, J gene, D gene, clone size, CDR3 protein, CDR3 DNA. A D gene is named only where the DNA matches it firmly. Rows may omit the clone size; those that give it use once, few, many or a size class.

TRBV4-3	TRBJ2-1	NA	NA	CASSQEKGVRGNEQFF	TGCGCCAGCAGCCAAGAAAAGGGGGTTAGGGGGAATGAGCAGTTCTTC
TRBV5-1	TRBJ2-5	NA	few	CASSLGGRLEETQYF	TGCGCCAGCAGCTTGGGTGGACGATTAGAAGAGACCCAGTACTTC
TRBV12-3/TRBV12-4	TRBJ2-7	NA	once	CASSPGRPMDEQYF	TGTGCCAGCAGTCCGGGACGCCCCATGGACGAGCAGTACTTC
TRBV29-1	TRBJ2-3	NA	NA	CSVEGGGGFTDTQYF	TGCAGCGTTGAGGGTGGGGGCGGATTCACAGATACGCAGTATTTT
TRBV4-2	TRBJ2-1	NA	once	CASSRGLKNEQFF	TGTGCCAGCAGCCGGGGATTGAAGAATGAGCAGTTCTTC
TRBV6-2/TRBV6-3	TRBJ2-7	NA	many	CASSQQYEQYF	TGTGCCAGCAGCCAACAGTACGAGCAGTACTTC
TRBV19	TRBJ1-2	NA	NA	CASSISSGGDYGYTF	TGTGCCAGTAGTATTTCGTCGGGGGGGGACTATGGCTACACCTTC
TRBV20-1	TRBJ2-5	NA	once	CSIEDGTRSGETQYF	TGCAGCATCGAGGACGGTACAAGAAGTGGAGAGACCCAGTACTTC
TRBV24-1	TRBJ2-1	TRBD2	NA	CATSDGRFSSYNEQFF	TGTGCCACCAGTGACGGGAGGTTCAGCTCCTACAATGAGCAGTTCTTC
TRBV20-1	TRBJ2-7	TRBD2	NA	CSARASGTNEQYF	TGCAGTGCAAGAGCTAGCGGGACCAACGAGCAGTACTTC
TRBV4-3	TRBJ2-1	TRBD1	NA	CASSQEQGIMGSNEQFF	TGCGCCAGCAGCCAAGAACAGGGGATTATGGGTAGCAATGAGCAGTTCTTC
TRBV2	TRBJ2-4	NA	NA	CASSRERFKNIQYF	TGTGCCAGCTCGCGCGAGAGATTCAAAAACATTCAGTACTTC
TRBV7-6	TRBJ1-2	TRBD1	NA	CASSKGTGRTNYGYTF	TGTGCCAGCAGCAAAGGGACAGGCCGTACTAACTATGGCTACACCTTC
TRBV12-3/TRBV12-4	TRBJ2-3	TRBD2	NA	CASSFGSGGPYTQYF	TGTGCCAGCAGCTTCGGGAGCGGGGGACCATATACGCAGTATTTT
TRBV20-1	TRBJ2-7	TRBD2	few	CSAGTSGAYEQYF	TGCAGTGCGGGGACTAGCGGAGCCTACGAGCAGTACTTC
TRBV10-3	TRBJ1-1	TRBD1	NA	CAIRKDREGTEAFF	TGTGCCATCAGAAAGGACAGGGAGGGTACTGAAGCTTTCTTT
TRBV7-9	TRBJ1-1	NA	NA	CASRPGINTEAFF	TGTGCCAGCAGACCGGGGATAAACACTGAAGCTTTCTTT
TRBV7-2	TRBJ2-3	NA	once	CASSQASRIDTQYF	TGTGCCAGCAGCCAGGCCAGTAGGATAGATACGCAGTATTTT
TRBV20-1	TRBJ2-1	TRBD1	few	CSARERSGGSYNEQFF	TGCAGTGCTAGAGAGAGATCAGGGGGCTCATACAATGAGCAGTTCTTC
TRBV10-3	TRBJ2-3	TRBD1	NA	CASTGGKDTQYF	TGTGCCTCGACAGGGGGCAAAGATACGCAGTATTTT
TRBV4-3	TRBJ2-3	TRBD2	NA	CASSHAASGRSNTQYF	TGCGCCAGCAGCCATGCAGCTAGCGGGAGAAGTAATACGCAGTATTTT
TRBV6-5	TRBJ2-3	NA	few	CASSVRDDADTQYF	TGTGCCAGCAGCGTCAGGGATGATGCAGATACGCAGTATTTT
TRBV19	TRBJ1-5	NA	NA	CASSIDIRAGRQPQHF	TGTGCCAGTAGTATAGATATCCGGGCTGGGAGGCAGCCCCAGCATTTT
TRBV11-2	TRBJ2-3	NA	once	CASSLDFPTDTQYF	TGTGCCAGCAGCTTAGATTTTCCGACAGATACGCAGTATTTT
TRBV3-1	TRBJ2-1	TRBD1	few	CASSHGDRVRNEQFF	TGTGCCAGCAGCCATGGAGACAGGGTGAGGAATGAGCAGTTCTTC
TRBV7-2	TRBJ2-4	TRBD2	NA	CASSLGLAGNIQYF	TGTGCCAGCAGCTTAGGACTAGCGGGCAACATTCAGTACTTC
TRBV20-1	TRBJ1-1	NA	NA	CSPDPFQGTEAFF	TGCAGTCCTGACCCATTCCAGGGTACTGAAGCTTTCTTT
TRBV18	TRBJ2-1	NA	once	CASSPMAGTYNEQFF	TGTGCCAGCTCACCAATGGCGGGTACCTACAATGAGCAGTTCTTC